The rows below give T cell receptor beta chains drawn from one sample of a study of blood T cell repertoires in COVID-19. TCRdb's table, derived via immunoSEQ multiplex PCR, lists solely in-frame clones and lacks some. The data show 90,000 to 100,000 clones, approximately 80% seen once. The material sequenced was peripheral blood. These receptors were collected from a man aged 55-75 years with acute or convalescent COVID-19. CDR3s include the opening cysteine and the closing phenylalanine or tryptophan. The D gene is left open where the match is weak. Clone sizes are given selectively: once, few, many, or a class where the clone is expanded.

d_gene: TRBD2
v_gene: TRBV7-6
abundance: NA
j_gene: TRBJ2-1
CDR3nt: TGTGCCAGCAGCTTAGTACCGGGGGGGTACAATGAGCAGTTCTTC
CDR3aa: CASSLVPGGYNEQFF

d_gene: NA
v_gene: TRBV7-2
abundance: NA
j_gene: TRBJ1-2
CDR3nt: TGTGCCAGCAGCCATTCAGGAATCTATGAAGGCTACACCTTC
CDR3aa: CASSHSGIYEGYTF

d_gene: NA
v_gene: TRBV9
abundance: NA
j_gene: TRBJ1-6
CDR3nt: TGTGCCAGCAGCGTAGGGCACAGGACGGATAATTCACCCCTCCACTTT
CDR3aa: CASSVGHRTDNSPLHF

d_gene: NA
v_gene: TRBV3-1/TRBV3-2
abundance: few
j_gene: TRBJ1-1
CDR3nt: TGTGCCAGCAGCCAATCAATCCGCGGGGCCCGTTGGGACACTGAAGCTTTCTTT
CDR3aa: CASSQSIRGARWDTEAFF

d_gene: NA
v_gene: TRBV7-2
abundance: few
j_gene: TRBJ1-2
CDR3nt: TGTGCCAGCAGCTTAGACCAGCGATATGGCTACACCTTC
CDR3aa: CASSLDQRYGYTF

d_gene: NA
v_gene: TRBV2
abundance: few
j_gene: TRBJ1-2
CDR3nt: TGTGCCAGCAGTGTGAGAGATAACTATGGCTACACCTTC
CDR3aa: CASSVRDNYGYTF

d_gene: TRBD1
v_gene: TRBV30
abundance: NA
j_gene: TRBJ1-2
CDR3nt: TGTGCCTGGAGAAGATTGGACAGGCTAGGGTACTATGGCTACACCTTC
CDR3aa: CAWRRLDRLGYYGYTF

d_gene: NA
v_gene: TRBV28
abundance: few
j_gene: TRBJ1-1
CDR3nt: TGTGCCAGCAGTTTATTGCAGGACACTGAAGCTTTCTTT
CDR3aa: CASSLLQDTEAFF

d_gene: TRBD2
v_gene: TRBV5-1
abundance: NA
j_gene: TRBJ2-1
CDR3nt: TGCGCCAGCAGCATGGGGACTAGCGGGGGCCGTACCTACAATGAGCAGTTCTTC
CDR3aa: CASSMGTSGGRTYNEQFF

d_gene: TRBD2
v_gene: TRBV10-3
abundance: NA
j_gene: TRBJ2-1
CDR3nt: TGTGCCATCAGTGGGGCTAGCGGGGGGGCTGGCAATGAGCAGTTCTTC
CDR3aa: CAISGASGGAGNEQFF

d_gene: NA
v_gene: TRBV3-1/TRBV3-2
abundance: NA
j_gene: TRBJ1-2
CDR3nt: TGTGCCAGCAGCTTAAGGAGATTCTATGGCTACACCTTC
CDR3aa: CASSLRRFYGYTF

d_gene: NA
v_gene: TRBV5-8
abundance: NA
j_gene: TRBJ2-6
CDR3nt: TGTGCCAGCAGCTTGGAGGGGGCTGGGGCCAACGTCCTGACTTTC
CDR3aa: CASSLEGAGANVLTF

d_gene: NA
v_gene: TRBV19
abundance: NA
j_gene: TRBJ1-2
CDR3nt: TGTGCCAGTAGTGAGTATGGCTACACCTTC
CDR3aa: CASSEYGYTF

d_gene: NA
v_gene: TRBV11-2
abundance: NA
j_gene: TRBJ2-3
CDR3nt: TGTGCCAGCAGCTTAGATCGGGGTGCTGTCACAGATACGCAGTATTTT
CDR3aa: CASSLDRGAVTDTQYF

d_gene: TRBD2
v_gene: TRBV7-9
abundance: NA
j_gene: TRBJ2-1
CDR3nt: TGTGCCAGCAGCTTAGCCCCTCTAGCGGGAGGTCCCAATGAGCAGTTCTTC
CDR3aa: CASSLAPLAGGPNEQFF

d_gene: NA
v_gene: TRBV5-4
abundance: NA
j_gene: TRBJ2-1
CDR3nt: TGTGCCAGCAGCCCCGGTGACACCCGACGCAATGAGCAGTTCTTC
CDR3aa: CASSPGDTRRNEQFF

d_gene: NA
v_gene: TRBV14
abundance: NA
j_gene: TRBJ2-1
CDR3nt: TGTGCCAGCAGCCAAGATTACGGGGTACGCTACAATGAGCAGTTCTTC
CDR3aa: CASSQDYGVRYNEQFF

d_gene: NA
v_gene: TRBV30
abundance: NA
j_gene: TRBJ2-3
CDR3nt: TGTGCCGGGGGACGGGCAGATACGCAGTATTTT
CDR3aa: CAGGRADTQYF

d_gene: TRBD1
v_gene: TRBV7-9
abundance: few
j_gene: TRBJ1-4
CDR3nt: TGTGCCAGCAGCTGGGGACAGGGGGTAAATGAAAAACTGTTTTTT
CDR3aa: CASSWGQGVNEKLFF

d_gene: NA
v_gene: TRBV6-5
abundance: NA
j_gene: TRBJ1-5
CDR3nt: TGTGCAACGGGCAATCAGCCCCAGCATTTT
CDR3aa: CATGNQPQHF

d_gene: NA
v_gene: TRBV2
abundance: NA
j_gene: TRBJ1-4
CDR3nt: TGTGCCAGCAGTGAGGGCAGGGAATGGGTTGAAAAACTGTTTTTT
CDR3aa: CASSEGREWVEKLFF

d_gene: TRBD1
v_gene: TRBV5-4
abundance: NA
j_gene: TRBJ2-1
CDR3nt: TGTGCCAGCAGCCCAACGAAGGACAGGGTACGGGGTGAGCAGTTCTTC
CDR3aa: CASSPTKDRVRGEQFF

d_gene: TRBD1
v_gene: TRBV4-2
abundance: NA
j_gene: TRBJ1-6
CDR3nt: TGTGCCAGCAGCCACAGACAGGGGGCGCAGAATTCACCCCTCCACTTT
CDR3aa: CASSHRQGAQNSPLHF

d_gene: NA
v_gene: TRBV5-1
abundance: NA
j_gene: TRBJ2-2
CDR3nt: TGCGCCAGCAGCCTCGGAGGCGGGGAGCTGTTTTTT
CDR3aa: CASSLGGGELFF

d_gene: NA
v_gene: TRBV28
abundance: NA
j_gene: TRBJ1-6
CDR3nt: TGTGCCAGCAGTGACAGGTTCGATAATTCACCCCTCCACTTT
CDR3aa: CASSDRFDNSPLHF

d_gene: TRBD1
v_gene: TRBV9
abundance: NA
j_gene: TRBJ1-2
CDR3nt: TGTGCCAGCAGCCCTCGGACAGGCAGAGGTAACTATGGCTACACCTTC
CDR3aa: CASSPRTGRGNYGYTF

d_gene: NA
v_gene: TRBV2
abundance: few
j_gene: TRBJ1-1
CDR3nt: TGTGCCAGCAGTGCCGACAGGAACACTGAAGCTTTCTTT
CDR3aa: CASSADRNTEAFF

d_gene: NA
v_gene: TRBV6-6
abundance: NA
j_gene: TRBJ2-4
CDR3nt: TGTGCCAGCAGCCCAGGACAGCGGCTGGCCAAAAACATTCAGTACTTC
CDR3aa: CASSPGQRLAKNIQYF

d_gene: NA
v_gene: TRBV6-6
abundance: NA
j_gene: TRBJ1-5
CDR3nt: TGTGCCAGCAGAGCGACAGGCAAAGGAGGCAATCAGCCCCAGCATTTT
CDR3aa: CASRATGKGGNQPQHF

d_gene: TRBD1
v_gene: TRBV7-2
abundance: NA
j_gene: TRBJ2-5
CDR3nt: TGTGCCAGCAGCTTAAAAGGGGGCAAGACCCAGTACTTC
CDR3aa: CASSLKGGKTQYF

d_gene: NA
v_gene: TRBV28
abundance: NA
j_gene: TRBJ1-2
CDR3nt: TGTGCCAGCAGTCGGGGAGTCTATGGCTACACCTTC
CDR3aa: CASSRGVYGYTF

d_gene: NA
v_gene: TRBV19
abundance: NA
j_gene: TRBJ1-2
CDR3nt: TGTGCCAGTAGGTTTCAACCCGGGTCTTCATACCAATATGGCTACACCTTC
CDR3aa: CASRFQPGSSYQYGYTF

d_gene: NA
v_gene: TRBV11-1
abundance: NA
j_gene: TRBJ1-6
CDR3nt: TGTGCCAGCAGCGGACTACAGTATAATTCACCCCTCCACTTT
CDR3aa: CASSGLQYNSPLHF

d_gene: TRBD1
v_gene: TRBV25-1
abundance: NA
j_gene: TRBJ1-2
CDR3nt: TGTGCCAGCAGTGAAATGGAGACATCAGGGGGCCTTGGCTACACCTTC
CDR3aa: CASSEMETSGGLGYTF

d_gene: TRBD1
v_gene: TRBV28
abundance: NA
j_gene: TRBJ1-4
CDR3nt: TGTGCCAGCAGCCCGACAGGGGAGAGGGAAAAACTGTTTTTT
CDR3aa: CASSPTGEREKLFF

d_gene: NA
v_gene: TRBV5-1
abundance: NA
j_gene: TRBJ1-1
CDR3nt: TGCGCCAGCAGCTTGGGGCCTGAAGCTTTCTTT
CDR3aa: CASSLGPEAFF

d_gene: NA
v_gene: TRBV20-1
abundance: NA
j_gene: TRBJ2-1
CDR3nt: TGCAGTGCTAGCGAGGGGGGGTTCAAGTTCTTC
CDR3aa: CSASEGGFKFF

d_gene: NA
v_gene: TRBV3-1/TRBV3-2
abundance: once
j_gene: TRBJ2-2
CDR3nt: TGTGCCAGCAGCCAGGGCAGGCTGGACACCGGGGAGCTGTTTTTT
CDR3aa: CASSQGRLDTGELFF

d_gene: NA
v_gene: TRBV9
abundance: few
j_gene: TRBJ1-1
CDR3nt: TGTGCCAGCAGCGTACATCAGGGGAACACTGAAGCTTTCTTT
CDR3aa: CASSVHQGNTEAFF

d_gene: TRBD2
v_gene: TRBV14
abundance: NA
j_gene: TRBJ2-3
CDR3nt: TGTGCCAGCAGCCAAGGCTCCGGGACTAGTACAGATACGCAGTATTTT
CDR3aa: CASSQGSGTSTDTQYF

d_gene: TRBD1
v_gene: TRBV7-2
abundance: NA
j_gene: TRBJ2-6
CDR3nt: TGTGCCAGCAGCTTAACAGGGGCGGCTTTGGGGGCCAACGTCCTGACTTTC
CDR3aa: CASSLTGAALGANVLTF

d_gene: NA
v_gene: TRBV5-1
abundance: NA
j_gene: TRBJ2-1
CDR3nt: TGCGCCAGCAGGGAGGTGTCCCAATACAATGAGCAGTTCTTC
CDR3aa: CASREVSQYNEQFF

d_gene: NA
v_gene: TRBV19
abundance: NA
j_gene: TRBJ2-3
CDR3nt: TGTGCCAGTAGTCGTCCTTTAGTAGATACGCAGTATTTT
CDR3aa: CASSRPLVDTQYF

d_gene: NA
v_gene: TRBV6-1
abundance: NA
j_gene: TRBJ2-5
CDR3nt: TGTGCCAGCAGTGAAGCCGGGGGACCGGAGACCCAGTACTTC
CDR3aa: CASSEAGGPETQYF

d_gene: NA
v_gene: TRBV30
abundance: NA
j_gene: TRBJ2-6
CDR3nt: TGTGCCTGGAGTGTAGGAGGGGCTGGGGCCAACGTCCTGACTTTC
CDR3aa: CAWSVGGAGANVLTF

d_gene: NA
v_gene: TRBV7-2
abundance: NA
j_gene: TRBJ2-1
CDR3nt: TGTGCCAGCAGCTTAGCTGTGGAGAATGAGCAGTTCTTC
CDR3aa: CASSLAVENEQFF

d_gene: TRBD1
v_gene: TRBV11-2
abundance: NA
j_gene: TRBJ1-1
CDR3nt: TGTGCCAGCAGCTTATTGGGGACAGGGGTCGGGATGGAAGCTTTCTTT
CDR3aa: CASSLLGTGVGMEAFF